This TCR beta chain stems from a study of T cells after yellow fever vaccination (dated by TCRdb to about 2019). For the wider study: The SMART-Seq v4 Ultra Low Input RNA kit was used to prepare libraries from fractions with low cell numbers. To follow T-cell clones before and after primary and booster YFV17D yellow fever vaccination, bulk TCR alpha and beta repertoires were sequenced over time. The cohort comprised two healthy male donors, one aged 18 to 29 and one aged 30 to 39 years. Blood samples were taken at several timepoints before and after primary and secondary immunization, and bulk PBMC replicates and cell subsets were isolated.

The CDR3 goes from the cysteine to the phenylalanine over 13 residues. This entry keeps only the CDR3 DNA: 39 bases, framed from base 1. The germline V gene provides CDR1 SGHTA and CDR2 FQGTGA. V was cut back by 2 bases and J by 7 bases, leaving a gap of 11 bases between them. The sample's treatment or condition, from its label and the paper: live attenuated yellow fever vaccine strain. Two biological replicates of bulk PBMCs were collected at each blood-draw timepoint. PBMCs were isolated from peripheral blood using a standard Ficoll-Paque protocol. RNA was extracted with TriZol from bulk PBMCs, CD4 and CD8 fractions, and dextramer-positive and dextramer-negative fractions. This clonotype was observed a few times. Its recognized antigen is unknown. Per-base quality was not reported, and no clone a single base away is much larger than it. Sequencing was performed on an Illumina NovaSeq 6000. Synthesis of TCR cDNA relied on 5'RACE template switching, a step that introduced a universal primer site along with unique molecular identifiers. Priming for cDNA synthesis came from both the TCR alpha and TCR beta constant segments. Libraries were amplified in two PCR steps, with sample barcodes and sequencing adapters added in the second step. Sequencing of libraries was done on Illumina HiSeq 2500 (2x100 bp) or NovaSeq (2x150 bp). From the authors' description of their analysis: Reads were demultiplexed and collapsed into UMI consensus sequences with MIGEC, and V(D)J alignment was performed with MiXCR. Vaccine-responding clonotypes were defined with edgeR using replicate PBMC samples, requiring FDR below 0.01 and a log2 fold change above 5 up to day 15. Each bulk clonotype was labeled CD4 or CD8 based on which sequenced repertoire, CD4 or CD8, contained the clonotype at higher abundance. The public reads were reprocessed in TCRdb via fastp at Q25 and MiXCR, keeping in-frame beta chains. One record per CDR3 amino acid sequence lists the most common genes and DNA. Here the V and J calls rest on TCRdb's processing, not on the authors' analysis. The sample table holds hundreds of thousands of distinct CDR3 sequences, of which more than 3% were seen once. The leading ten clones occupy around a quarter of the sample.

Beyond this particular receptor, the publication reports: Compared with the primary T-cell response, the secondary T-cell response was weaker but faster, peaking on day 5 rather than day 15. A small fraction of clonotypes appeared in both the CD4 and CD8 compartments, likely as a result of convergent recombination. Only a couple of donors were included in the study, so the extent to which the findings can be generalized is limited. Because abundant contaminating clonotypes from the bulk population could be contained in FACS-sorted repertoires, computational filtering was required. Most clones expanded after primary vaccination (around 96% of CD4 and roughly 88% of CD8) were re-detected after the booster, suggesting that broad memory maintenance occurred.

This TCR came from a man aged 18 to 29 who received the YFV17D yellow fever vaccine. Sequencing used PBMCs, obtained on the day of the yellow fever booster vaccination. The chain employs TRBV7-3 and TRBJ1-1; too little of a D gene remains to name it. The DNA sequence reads TGTGCCAGCAGCTTATTAGGCGGGGTTGAAGCTTTCTTT. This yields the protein CASSLLGGVEAFF.